The entry below describes one T cell receptor beta chain. Each CDR3 protein gets one entry after TCRdb re-called the RT-PCR reads with MiXCR. The repertoire holds approximately 140,000 distinct CDR3 sequences, 37% seen once, with about 50% in the top ten. This sample is drawn from a study of patients and donors after allogeneic stem cell transplantation. Trimming removed 3 bases at V and 6 bases at J, with 13 bases between. Germline V gene data show CDR1 as SGHTA and CDR2 as FQGNSA. This CDR3 has 14 amino acids. The sequenced sample consisted of blood, either unsorted or a sorted T cell fraction (not recorded which). This sequence originates from a human donor who was either an allogeneic HSCT recipient or a stem cell or donor lymphocyte infusion donor (not recorded which). It is not recorded whose cells these are; they may come from a transplant donor. The chain combines TRBV7-2 with TRBJ2-3; no firm D call. The DNA of the CDR3 is TGTGCCAGCAGCTTCGGCTCGACCGGGGATACGCAGTATTTT. Residues: CASSFGSTGDTQYF.